Below, 21 T cell receptor beta chains from the same sample are listed, as sequenced in a study of CD8 T cells in Susac syndrome. When the RNA was reverse transcribed, random hexamers were used with an input of 0.5 to 1 ug. TCRdb called the immunoSEQ multiplex PCR reads again in MiXCR, with one record for every CDR3 protein. Here the sample spans 100,000 to 150,000 distinct CDR3 sequences, more than 90% being singletons. Source material: CD8+ T cells from PBMCs. The receptors were gathered from a human donor with Susac syndrome.

The table lists this clonotype with a few counts. V is TRBV29-1 and J is TRBJ2-1, with D possibly matching TRBD1 (7 bases). V dropped 5 bases and J dropped 5 bases, with 13 bases sitting between them. This CDR3 has 13 amino acids. Germline loops: CDR1 SQVTM, CDR2 ANQGSEA. CDR3 sequence (DNA): TGCAGCGTTCAGGGGGGCCATAACAATGAGCAGTTCTTC. This translates into CSVQGGHNNEQFF.

This clonotype was detected once. This chain joins TRBV3-1 and TRBJ2-5, with 11 bases lining up with TRBD2. The CDR3 covers 16 residues. The junction had 4 bases not matched to a gene; V was cut back by 3 bases and J by 1 base. CDR1 and CDR2 (germline): LGHDT, YNNKEL (reference sequence). The DNA for the CDR3 is TGTGCCAGCAGCCAGGCTAGCGGGAGGCTCCAAGAGACCCAGTACTTC. This codes for CASSQASGRLQETQYF.

The chain has TRBV7-8 and TRBJ2-7; 10 bases fit TRBD2. The V gene's germline CDR1 is SGHVS and CDR2 FQNEAQ. With 3 bases clipped from V and 4 bases from J, the junction kept 3 bases outside the gene matches. CDR3 length: 14 amino acids. CDR3 amino acids: CASSFRAGGYEQYF. The CDR3 nucleotides are TGTGCCAGCAGCTTCCGAGCGGGAGGGTACGAGCAGTACTTC.

The chain has TRBV6-6 and TRBJ2-3; D perhaps matches TRBD1 (6 bases). Germline CDR1 reads MNHNY; CDR2 reads SVGAGI (reference sequence). The V and J ends lost 2 bases and 0 bases respectively, with 12 bases between them. The CDR3 loop spans 16 amino acids. The CDR3 nucleotides read TGTGCCAGCAGTTACCGGGTGCAGGGGAGCACAGATACGCAGTATTTT. It encodes CASSYRVQGSTDTQYF.

About this clonotype: Sequence at one end of the junction differs from germline and may be a read error. V is TRBV7-9 and J is TRBJ1-2; D might be TRBD1 (5 bases). Germline V CDR1 and CDR2: SEHNR, FQNEAQ (reference sequence). The CDR3 loop spans 13 amino acids. This chain's CDR3 is CASTLAVGDGYTF. The CDR3 nucleotides read TGTGCCAGCACCTTAGCTGTAGGGGATGGCTACACCTTC.

The gene calls are TRBV29-1 and TRBJ2-1; TRBD2 matches 8 bases. Germline values: CDR1 SQVTM, CDR2 ANQGSEA. The V segment lost 8 bases and the J segment 8 bases; nucleotides outside the gene matches: 5. CDR3 size: 11 residues. The CDR3 nucleotides are TGCAGCCCCGTCGGGGGGGATGAGCAGTTCTTC. Translating it yields CSPVGGDEQFF.

The chain links TRBV20-1 to TRBJ2-7; 8 nucleotides agree with TRBD2. V lost 6 bases to trimming and J lost 5 bases; unmatched junction nucleotides: 12. CDR1 is DFQATT and CDR2 is SNEGSKA in the germline V gene (reference sequence). This CDR3 contains 14 residues. The CDR3 DNA sequence: TGCAGTGCACCGCTCGAGCGGGAGTTGCACGAGCAGTACTTC. Its translation: CSAPLERELHEQYF.

The V gene is TRBV30, the J gene TRBJ2-5; no reliable D call. V lost 3 bases to trimming and J lost 4 bases, with 12 bases between them. Looked up from germline, CDR1 is GTSNPN and CDR2 is SVGIG (reference sequence). The CDR3 totals 13 residues. The CDR3: CAWSGDPTETQYF. Written as DNA, the CDR3 is TGTGCCTGGAGCGGAGACCCCACAGAGACCCAGTACTTC.

Points on this clonotype: Germline and junction disagree at one end, which may indicate a read error. J is TRBJ2-5 and V is TRBV7-7; D uncertain. The CDR3 runs to 14 residues. Germline V gives CDR1 SSHAT, CDR2 FNYEAQ (reference sequence). CDR3 nucleotide sequence: TGTGCTAGCAGCAAAGCTAGGAAGAAAGAGACCCAGTACTTC. It translates to CASSKARKKETQYF.

V usage is TRBV5-4 and J usage is TRBJ2-7; 7 bases map to TRBD2. Germline loops: CDR1 SGHNT, CDR2 YYREEE (reference sequence). This CDR3 region has 13 residues. The trim removed 4 bases at V and 7 bases at J, leaving 8 bases unmatched. CDR3 bases: TGTGCCAGCAGCCCGGACGGGACTAATGAGCAGTACTTC. Amino acids: CASSPDGTNEQYF.

CDR3 bases: TGTGCCAGCAGTGACCACGGGGAGACTGGAAACACCATATATTTT. As protein: CASSDHGETGNTIYF. The chain is built from TRBV25-1 and TRBJ1-3; D unresolved. V gave up 3 bases and J gave up 2 bases, with 11 bases separating them. CDR1 is MGHDK, CDR2 SYGVNS, per germline. CDR3 length: 15 amino acids.

J is TRBJ2-3 and V is TRBV9; 7 bases are a match to TRBD2. This CDR3 contains 15 residues. V lost 5 bases, J lost 5 bases, and 11 bases stayed unmatched. The germline V gene encodes CDR1 SGDLS and CDR2 YYNGEE. The CDR3 DNA sequence: TGTGCCAGCAGTTCCTTTGGAGGGAGGGGAGATACGCAGTATTTT. Protein: CASSSFGGRGDTQYF.

V usage is TRBV13 and J usage is TRBJ2-5, with TRBD2 matching 13 bases. CDR3 length: 17 residues. Germline CDR1 is PRHDT and CDR2 is FYEKMQ (reference sequence). Trimming removed 0 bases from V and 2 bases from J; junction bases left unmatched: 3. DNA of the CDR3: TGTGCCAGCAGCTTAGGGGGACTAGCGGGGATACAAGAGACCCAGTACTTC. This sequence encodes CASSLGGLAGIQETQYF.

The V gene is TRBV20-1, the J gene TRBJ2-7, with D perhaps matching TRBD1 (6 bases). The germline V and J ends were trimmed by 6 bases and 2 bases, with 17 bases remaining between them. This CDR3 spans 14 amino acids. Germline assignment: CDR1 DFQATT and CDR2 SNEGSKA (reference sequence). CDR3 nucleotides: TGCAGTGCCCATAACGCCAGGGGAACCTACGAGCAGTACTTC. Translating gives CSAHNARGTYEQYF.

This chain joins TRBV7-2 and TRBJ2-3; D uncertain. V shed 4 bases and J shed 2 bases, with 13 bases lying between them. CDR3 length equals 15 residues. Germline-derived CDR1 and CDR2 are SGHTA and FQGNSA. In DNA form, the CDR3 reads TGTGCCAGCAGCTCCCTAGGCGGTAACACAGATACGCAGTATTTT. Protein: CASSSLGGNTDTQYF.

The chain has TRBV30 and TRBJ2-7; tentatively, D is TRBD2 (6 bases). The CDR3 is 14 residues long. V was cut by 0 bases and J by 4 bases, with 13 bases left in between. Per germline, CDR1 GTSNPN and CDR2 SVGIG (reference sequence). The CDR3 bases are TGTGCCTGGAGTGTTGGTGGGGGGAAGTACGAGCAGTACTTC. Protein: CAWSVGGGKYEQYF.

The V and J genes are TRBV4-2 and TRBJ2-1; maybe TRBD2 (6 bases). The V end was cut by 2 bases, the J end by 0 bases, with 11 bases between. The length of the CDR3 is 16 residues. In germline, CDR1 is LGHNA, CDR2 YNFKEQ. CDR3 in DNA: TGTGCCAGCAGCCAAAGCGCGACTAGCTCCTACAATGAGCAGTTCTTC. Protein: CASSQSATSSYNEQFF.

The rearrangement joins TRBV7-9 to TRBJ2-7; TRBD1 aligns across 8 bases. The CDR3 runs 16 residues. The germline gives CDR1 SEHNR, CDR2 FQNEAQ (reference sequence). The V and J ends lost 5 bases and 0 bases, in that order; junction bases with no gene match: 9. The CDR3 bases are TGTGCCAGCAGCCCGGACAGGGTAGGGAGCTCCTACGAGCAGTACTTC. This codes for CASSPDRVGSSYEQYF.

This clonotype was observed a few times. The V call is TRBV12-3 or TRBV12-4, the J call TRBJ2-7, with no clear D. The CDR3 runs to 12 residues. V lost 4 bases and J lost 3, with 7 bases in between. The CDR3: CASSYGNYEQYF. CDR3 nucleotides: TGTGCCAGCAGTTATGGGAACTACGAGCAGTACTTC.

The CDR3 nucleotides read TGTGCCAGCAGCTTGGATGGATCTAGCAATCAGCCCCAGCATTTT. Encoded protein: CASSLDGSSNQPQHF. The gene calls are TRBV5-8 and TRBJ1-5; D is unclear. V was pared by 0 bases and J by 0 bases, with 7 bases between. CDR3 size: 15 residues. CDR1 and CDR2 (germline): SGHTS, YDEGEE.

This clonotype was observed a single time. V is TRBV3-1 and J is TRBJ2-1; TRBD1 matches 9 bases. The trim removed 3 bases at V and 2 bases at J, leaving 5 bases unmatched. CDR1 and CDR2 (germline): LGHDT, YNNKEL (reference sequence). The CDR3 contains 16 residues. The CDR3 DNA is TGTGCCAGCAGCCATGACGGACAGGGGACCTACAATGAGCAGTTCTTC. It is translated as CASSHDGQGTYNEQFF.